These T cell receptor beta chains were read from a single sample in a study of blood T cell repertoires in COVID-19. The repertoire was sequenced with immunoSEQ multiplex PCR; TCRdb's copy has only in-frame clones and lacks some. The data contain fewer than 250,000 clones, more than 80% of them singletons. Sequenced input: peripheral blood. These receptors came from a human donor in a cohort sampled during active COVID-19. Both conserved end residues are part of each CDR3. The order of the fields is D gene, V gene, clone size, J gene, CDR3 protein, CDR3 DNA. A D gene is named only where the DNA matches it firmly. Where a row states a size, it is once, few, many or the class of an expanded clone; other rows omit it.

>.|TRBV28|.|TRBJ1-1
CASSPPSGPRISTEAFF
TGTGCCAGCAGTCCTCCGTCGGGTCCCCGAATCAGCACTGAAGCTTTCTTT
>.|TRBV19|.|TRBJ1-4
CASSLRRGATNEKLFF
TGTGCCAGTAGTCTCCGACGGGGTGCAACTAATGAAAAACTGTTTTTT
>TRBD2|TRBV5-4|once|TRBJ2-2
CASSLSGRMNTGELFF
TGTGCCAGCAGTCTGAGCGGGAGGATGAACACCGGGGAGCTGTTTTTT
>.|TRBV6-5|.|TRBJ2-7
CASSRGLSYEQYF
TGTGCCAGCAGCCGGGGACTCTCCTACGAGCAGTACTTC
>.|TRBV18|.|TRBJ1-6
CASSLQTGNSPLHF
TGTGCCAGCTCACTACAGACAGGAAATTCACCCCTCCACTTT
>.|TRBV4-2|.|TRBJ1-1
CASSQDGAAGTEAFF
TGTGCCAGCAGCCAAGATGGGGCGGCGGGGACTGAAGCTTTCTTT
>.|TRBV27|.|TRBJ2-5
CASNTGMGLGTQYF
TGTGCCAGCAATACCGGGATGGGTCTAGGGACCCAGTACTTC
>.|TRBV11-3|.|TRBJ1-1
CASSAEGGRVFF
TGTGCCAGCAGCGCAGAGGGAGGAAGAGTTTTCTTT
>TRBD1|TRBV18|.|TRBJ2-7
CASSPTQGAYEQYF
TGTGCCAGCTCACCAACACAGGGGGCCTACGAGCAGTACTTC
>.|TRBV27|.|TRBJ1-2
CASSSTEQGRGYTF
TGTGCCAGCAGTAGCACGGAACAGGGTCGAGGCTACACCTTC
>.|TRBV5-1|.|TRBJ2-1
CASSFGGGLNEQFF
TGCGCCAGCAGCTTTGGAGGGGGCCTCAATGAGCAGTTCTTC
>TRBD1|TRBV5-1|.|TRBJ1-2
CASSPDRGGNYGYTF
TGCGCCAGCAGTCCCGACAGGGGAGGTAACTATGGCTACACCTTC
>TRBD1|TRBV7-6|.|TRBJ1-4
CASSLNQGAQEKLFF
TGTGCCAGCAGCTTGAATCAGGGGGCGCAAGAAAAACTGTTTTTT
>TRBD2|TRBV27|.|TRBJ2-1
CASSLTSGSSREDNEQFF
TGTGCCAGCAGTTTGACTAGCGGGAGTTCTCGGGAGGACAATGAGCAGTTCTTC
>TRBD2|TRBV7-3|.|TRBJ2-1
CASSLGSGPESEQFF
TGTGCCAGCAGCTTGGGTAGCGGGCCAGAAAGTGAGCAGTTCTTC
>TRBD1|TRBV7-7|.|TRBJ1-4
CASSSGQGLEKLFF
TGTGCTAGCAGCTCCGGACAGGGACTCGAAAAACTGTTTTTT